This TCR beta chain was sequenced in a study of technical replicates of blood from a handful of donors. The repertoire was sequenced with immunoSEQ multiplex PCR; TCRdb's copy has only in-frame clones and lacks some. The sample holds about 68,000 clones; under 98% are singletons and the top ten take around 0.3%. Germline CDR1 and CDR2: MGHRA and YSYEKL. V was clipped by 3 bases and J by 8 bases, with 7 bases between them. The CDR3 covers 12 residues. The receptor was derived from a human donor in good health. This rearrangement joins TRBV4-1 to TRBJ1-4; perhaps TRBD1 as D (5 bases). Material for sequencing was T cells isolated from PBMCs. CDR3 amino acids: CASSQRGEKLFF. Here the CDR3 DNA reads TGCGCCAGCAGCCAGCGGGGGGAAAAACTGTTTTTT.